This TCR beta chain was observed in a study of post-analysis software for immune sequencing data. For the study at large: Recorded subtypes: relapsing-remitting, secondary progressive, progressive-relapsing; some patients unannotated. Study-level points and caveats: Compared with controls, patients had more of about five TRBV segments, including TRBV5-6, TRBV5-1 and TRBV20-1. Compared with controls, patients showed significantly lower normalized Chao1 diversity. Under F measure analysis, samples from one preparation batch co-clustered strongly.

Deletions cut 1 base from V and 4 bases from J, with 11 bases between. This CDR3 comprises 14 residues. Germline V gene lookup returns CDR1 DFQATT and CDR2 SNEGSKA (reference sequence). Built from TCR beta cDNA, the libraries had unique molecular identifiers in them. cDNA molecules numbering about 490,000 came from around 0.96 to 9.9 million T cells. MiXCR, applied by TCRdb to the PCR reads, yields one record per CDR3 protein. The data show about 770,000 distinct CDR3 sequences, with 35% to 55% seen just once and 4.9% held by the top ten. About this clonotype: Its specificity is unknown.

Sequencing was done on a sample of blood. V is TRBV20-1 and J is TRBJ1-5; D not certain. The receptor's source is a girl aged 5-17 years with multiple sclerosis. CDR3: CSARVGGRNQPQHF. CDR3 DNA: TGCAGTGCTAGAGTCGGAGGTCGGAATCAGCCCCAGCATTTT.